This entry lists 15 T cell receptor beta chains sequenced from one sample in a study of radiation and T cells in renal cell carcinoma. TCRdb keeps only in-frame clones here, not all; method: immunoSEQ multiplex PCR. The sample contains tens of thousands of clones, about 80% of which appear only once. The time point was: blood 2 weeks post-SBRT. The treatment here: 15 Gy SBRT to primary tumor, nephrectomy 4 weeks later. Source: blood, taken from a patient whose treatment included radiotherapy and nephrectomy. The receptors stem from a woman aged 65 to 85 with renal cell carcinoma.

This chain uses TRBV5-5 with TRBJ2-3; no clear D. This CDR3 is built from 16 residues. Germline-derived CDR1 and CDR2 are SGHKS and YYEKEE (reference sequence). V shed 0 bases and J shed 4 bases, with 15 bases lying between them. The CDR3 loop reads CASSLEIFQIADTQYF. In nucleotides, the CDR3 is TGTGCCAGCAGCTTGGAGATCTTCCAGATCGCAGATACGCAGTATTTT.

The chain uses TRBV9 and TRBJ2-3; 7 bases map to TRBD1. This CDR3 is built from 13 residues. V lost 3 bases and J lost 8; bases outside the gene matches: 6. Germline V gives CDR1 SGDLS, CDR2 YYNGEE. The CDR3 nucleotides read TGTGCCAGCAGCGCCGGGACAGCCCCTACGCAGTATTTT. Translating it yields CASSAGTAPTQYF. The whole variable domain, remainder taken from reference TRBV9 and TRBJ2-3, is DSGVTQTPKHLITATGQRVTLRCSPRSGDLSVYWYQQSLDQGLQFLIQYYNGEERAKGNILERFSAQQFPDLHSELNLSSLELGDSALYFCASSAGTAPTQYFGPGTRLTVL.

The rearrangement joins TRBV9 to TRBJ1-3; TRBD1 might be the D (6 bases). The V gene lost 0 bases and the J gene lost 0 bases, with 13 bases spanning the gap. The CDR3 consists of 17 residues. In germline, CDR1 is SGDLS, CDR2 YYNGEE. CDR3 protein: CASSVATGASSGNTIYF. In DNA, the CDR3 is TGTGCCAGCAGCGTAGCTACGGGGGCTTCCTCTGGAAACACCATATATTTT.

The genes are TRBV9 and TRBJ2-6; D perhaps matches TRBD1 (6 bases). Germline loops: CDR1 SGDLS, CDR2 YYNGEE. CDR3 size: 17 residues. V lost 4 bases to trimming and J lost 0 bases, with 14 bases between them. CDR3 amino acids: CASSTTTGSSGANVLTF. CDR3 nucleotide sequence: TGTGCCAGCAGCACAACGACAGGATCCTCTGGGGCCAACGTCCTGACTTTC.

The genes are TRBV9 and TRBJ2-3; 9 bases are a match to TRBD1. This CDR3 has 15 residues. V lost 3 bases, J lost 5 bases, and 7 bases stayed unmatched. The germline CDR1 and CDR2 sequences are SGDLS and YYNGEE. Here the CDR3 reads CASSAQGAPGDTQYF. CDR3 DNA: TGTGCCAGCAGCGCACAGGGGGCGCCAGGAGATACGCAGTATTTT.

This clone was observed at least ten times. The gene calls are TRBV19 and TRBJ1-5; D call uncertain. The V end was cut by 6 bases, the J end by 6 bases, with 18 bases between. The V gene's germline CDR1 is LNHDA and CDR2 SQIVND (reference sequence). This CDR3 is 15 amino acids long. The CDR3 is CASSDSGGKGQPQHF. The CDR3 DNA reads TGTGCCAGTAGCGACTCGGGAGGGAAGGGTCAGCCCCAGCATTTT.

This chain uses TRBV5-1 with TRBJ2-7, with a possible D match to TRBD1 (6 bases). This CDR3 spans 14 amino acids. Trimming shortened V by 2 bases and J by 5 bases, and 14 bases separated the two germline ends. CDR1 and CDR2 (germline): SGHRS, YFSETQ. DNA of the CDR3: TGCGCCAGCAGCTTTAACAGGGCCATGGACGAGCAGTACTTC. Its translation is CASSFNRAMDEQYF.

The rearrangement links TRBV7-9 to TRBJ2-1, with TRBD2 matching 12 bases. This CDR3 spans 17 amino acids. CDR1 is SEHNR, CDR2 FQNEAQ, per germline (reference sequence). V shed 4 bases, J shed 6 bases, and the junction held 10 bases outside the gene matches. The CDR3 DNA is TGTGCCAGCAGCTCCTCGACTAGCGGGGGAGCACCCAATGAGCAGTTCTTC. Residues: CASSSSTSGGAPNEQFF. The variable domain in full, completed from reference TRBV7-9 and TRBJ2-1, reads DTGVSQNPRHKITKRGQNVTFRCDPISEHNRLYWYRQTLGQGPEFLTYFQNEAQLEKSRLLSDRFSAERPKGSFSTLEIQRTEQGDSAMYLCASSSSTSGGAPNEQFFGPGTRLTVL.

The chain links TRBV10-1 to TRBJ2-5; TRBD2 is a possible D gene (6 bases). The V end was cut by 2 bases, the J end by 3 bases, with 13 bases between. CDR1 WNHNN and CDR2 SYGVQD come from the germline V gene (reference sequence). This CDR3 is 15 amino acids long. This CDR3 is CASSEDLALKETQYF. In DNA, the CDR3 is TGCGCCAGCAGTGAGGATCTAGCGCTTAAAGAGACCCAGTACTTC.

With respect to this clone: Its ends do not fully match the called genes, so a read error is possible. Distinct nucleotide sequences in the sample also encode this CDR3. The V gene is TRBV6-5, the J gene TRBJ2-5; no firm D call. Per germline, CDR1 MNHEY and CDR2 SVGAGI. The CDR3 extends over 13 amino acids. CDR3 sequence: CASSYDGTRVPHF. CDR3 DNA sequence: TGTGCTAGCAGTTACGACGGAACGAGAGTACCCCACTTC.

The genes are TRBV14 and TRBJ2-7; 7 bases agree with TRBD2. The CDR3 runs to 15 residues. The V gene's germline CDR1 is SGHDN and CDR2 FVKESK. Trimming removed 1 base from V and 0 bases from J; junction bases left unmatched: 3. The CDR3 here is CASSQGLAASYEQYF. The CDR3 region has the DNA TGTGCCAGCAGCCAAGGTCTAGCGGCCTCCTACGAGCAGTACTTC.

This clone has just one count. The CDR3 DNA reads TGTGCCAGTAGCTCCTCGGGGCGGGAGACCCAGTACTTC. Translated, it gives CASSSSGRETQYF. This sequence joins TRBV19 and TRBJ2-5, with D perhaps matching TRBD1 or TRBD2 (5 bases each). This CDR3 spans 13 amino acids. Germline CDR1 is LNHDA and CDR2 is SQIVND (reference sequence). V shed 6 bases and J shed 5 bases, with 13 bases lying between them.

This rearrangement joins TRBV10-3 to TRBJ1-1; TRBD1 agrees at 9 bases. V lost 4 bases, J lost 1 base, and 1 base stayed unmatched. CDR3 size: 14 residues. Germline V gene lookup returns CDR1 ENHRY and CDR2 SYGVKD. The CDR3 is CAISVGQGNTEAFF. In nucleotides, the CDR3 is TGTGCCATCAGTGTGGGACAGGGGAACACTGAAGCTTTCTTT.

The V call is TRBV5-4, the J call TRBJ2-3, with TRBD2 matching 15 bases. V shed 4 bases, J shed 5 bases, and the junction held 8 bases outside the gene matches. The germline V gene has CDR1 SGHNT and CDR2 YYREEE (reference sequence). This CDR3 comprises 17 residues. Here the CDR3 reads CASSTRTSGGAIDTQYF. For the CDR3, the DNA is TGTGCCAGCAGCACCCGGACTAGCGGGGGGGCTATAGATACGCAGTATTTT.

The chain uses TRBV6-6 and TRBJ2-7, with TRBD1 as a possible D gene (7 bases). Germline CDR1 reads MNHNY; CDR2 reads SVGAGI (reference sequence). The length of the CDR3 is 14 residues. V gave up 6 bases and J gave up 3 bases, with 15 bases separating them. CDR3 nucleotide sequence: TGTGCCAGCAGACCCAGGGGGGATAGCTACGAGCAGTACTTC. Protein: CASRPRGDSYEQYF.